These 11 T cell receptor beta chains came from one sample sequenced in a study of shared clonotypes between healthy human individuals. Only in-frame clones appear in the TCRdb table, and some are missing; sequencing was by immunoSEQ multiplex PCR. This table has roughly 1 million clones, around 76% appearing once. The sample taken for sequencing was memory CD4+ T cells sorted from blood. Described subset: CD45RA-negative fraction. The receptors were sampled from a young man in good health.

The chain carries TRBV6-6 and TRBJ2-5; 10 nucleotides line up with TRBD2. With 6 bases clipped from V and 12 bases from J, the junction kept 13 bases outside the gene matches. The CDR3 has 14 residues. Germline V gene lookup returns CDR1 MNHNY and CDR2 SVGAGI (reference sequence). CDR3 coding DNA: TGTGCCAGCAGACCACCTAGCGGGGGAGCCTGGAAGTACTTC. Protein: CASRPPSGGAWKYF.

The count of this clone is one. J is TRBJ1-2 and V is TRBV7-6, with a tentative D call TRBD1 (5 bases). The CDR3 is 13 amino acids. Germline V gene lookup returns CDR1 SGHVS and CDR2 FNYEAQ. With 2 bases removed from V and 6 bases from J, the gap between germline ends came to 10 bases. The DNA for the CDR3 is TGTGCCAGCAGCTTACAGGGTCCCAATGGCTACACCTTC. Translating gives CASSLQGPNGYTF.

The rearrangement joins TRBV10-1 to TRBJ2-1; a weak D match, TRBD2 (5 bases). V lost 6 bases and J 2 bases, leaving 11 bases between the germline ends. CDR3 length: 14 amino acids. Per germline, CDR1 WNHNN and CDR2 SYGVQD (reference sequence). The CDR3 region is CASSRTQPYNEQFF. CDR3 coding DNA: TGCGCCAGCAGCCGGACTCAGCCCTACAATGAGCAGTTCTTC.

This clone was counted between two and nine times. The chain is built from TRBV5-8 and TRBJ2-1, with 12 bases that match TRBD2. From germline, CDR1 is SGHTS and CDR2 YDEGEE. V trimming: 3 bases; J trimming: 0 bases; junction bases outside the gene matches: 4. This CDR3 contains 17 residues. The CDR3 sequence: CASSSTSGGNSYNEQFF. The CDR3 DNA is TGTGCCAGCAGCTCCACTAGCGGGGGGAACTCCTACAATGAGCAGTTCTTC. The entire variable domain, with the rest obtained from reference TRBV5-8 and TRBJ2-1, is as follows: EAGVTQSPTHLIKTRGQQATLRCSPISGHTSVYWYQQALGLGLQFLLWYDEGEERNRGNFPPRFSGRQFPNYSSELNVNALELEDSALYLCASSSTSGGNSYNEQFFGPGTRLTVL.

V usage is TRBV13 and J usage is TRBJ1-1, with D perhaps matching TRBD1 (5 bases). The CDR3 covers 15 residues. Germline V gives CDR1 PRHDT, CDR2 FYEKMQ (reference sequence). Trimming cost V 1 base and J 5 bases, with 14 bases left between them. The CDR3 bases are TGTGCCAGCAGCTTAGCATGGAAGGGACCGACTGAAGCTTTCTTT. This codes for CASSLAWKGPTEAFF.

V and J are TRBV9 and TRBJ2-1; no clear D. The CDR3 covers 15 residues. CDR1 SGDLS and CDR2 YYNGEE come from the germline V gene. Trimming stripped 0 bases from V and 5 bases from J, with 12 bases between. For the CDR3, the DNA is TGTGCCAGCAGCGTAGAATTCAGGACCAACAATGAGCAGTTCTTC. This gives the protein CASSVEFRTNNEQFF. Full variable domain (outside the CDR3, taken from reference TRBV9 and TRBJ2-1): DSGVTQTPKHLITATGQRVTLRCSPRSGDLSVYWYQQSLDQGLQFLIQYYNGEERAKGNILERFSAQQFPDLHSELNLSSLELGDSALYFCASSVEFRTNNEQFFGPGTRLTVL.

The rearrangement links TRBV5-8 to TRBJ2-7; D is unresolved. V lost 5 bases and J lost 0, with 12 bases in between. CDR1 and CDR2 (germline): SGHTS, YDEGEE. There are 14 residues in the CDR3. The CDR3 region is CASRMLAGSYEQYF. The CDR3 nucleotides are TGTGCCAGCAGGATGCTCGCTGGCTCCTACGAGCAGTACTTC.

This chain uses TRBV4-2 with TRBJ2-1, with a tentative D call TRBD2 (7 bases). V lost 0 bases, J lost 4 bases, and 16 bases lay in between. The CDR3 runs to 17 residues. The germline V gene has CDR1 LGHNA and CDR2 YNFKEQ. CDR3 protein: CASSQDRGGAPYNEQFF. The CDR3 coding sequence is TGTGCCAGCAGCCAAGATAGGGGGGGGGCCCCATACAATGAGCAGTTCTTC.

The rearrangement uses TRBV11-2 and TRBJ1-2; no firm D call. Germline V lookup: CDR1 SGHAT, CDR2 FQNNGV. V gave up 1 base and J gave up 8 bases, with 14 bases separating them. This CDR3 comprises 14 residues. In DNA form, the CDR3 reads TGTGCCAGCAGCTTAGGGGCCTCGAGTCGAGGCTACACCTTC. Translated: CASSLGASSRGYTF.

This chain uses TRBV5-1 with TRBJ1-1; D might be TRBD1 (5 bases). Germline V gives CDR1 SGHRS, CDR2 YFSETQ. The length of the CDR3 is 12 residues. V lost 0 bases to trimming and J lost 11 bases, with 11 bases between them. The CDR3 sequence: CASSLVGTDAFF. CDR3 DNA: TGCGCCAGCAGCTTGGTCGGGACGGATGCTTTCTTT.

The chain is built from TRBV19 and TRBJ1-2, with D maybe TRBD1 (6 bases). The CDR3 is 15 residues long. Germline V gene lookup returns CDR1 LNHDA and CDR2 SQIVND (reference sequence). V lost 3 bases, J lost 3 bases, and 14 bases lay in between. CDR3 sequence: CASSMGTGRDYGYTF. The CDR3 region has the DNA TGTGCCAGTAGTATGGGTACAGGGAGGGACTATGGCTACACCTTC.